The source of this TCR beta chain is a study of T-cell memory formation after mild COVID-19. Study information: Largely donor-specific TCR clusters were found.

Trimming took off 4 bases at V and 4 bases at J, with 15 bases between the two ends. The CDR3 covers 15 residues. The germline CDR1 and CDR2 sequences are SGHRS and YFSETQ. Whole-study results and caveats: Later expanders leaned CD4+, whereas day 15 to 85 contracting clones were balanced CD4/CD8. The authors left the SARS-CoV-2 specificity of second-wave clones peaking on day 37 unconfirmed. Pre-infection memory held some responding clones, suggesting pre-existing cross-reactive T cells responded.

TCRdb processed the 5' RACE reads anew with MiXCR; each CDR3 protein has one entry. The table lists 300,000 to 350,000 distinct CDR3 sequences, about 13% of them singletons. Notes on this clonotype: Its specificity is not known.

Material: PBMCs or a T cell subset sorted from them (not recorded which). The source is a man in his late teens or twenties who had mild COVID-19 (a few samples of this study predate the infection). Cell type and time point are not known. The genes are TRBV5-1 and TRBJ2-1; TRBD1 is a possible D gene (7 bases). The CDR3 spells CASSPQGGQYNEQFF. The CDR3 region has the DNA TGCGCCAGCAGCCCCCAGGGGGGTCAGTACAATGAGCAGTTCTTC.